What follows are 5 T cell receptor beta chains derived from one specimen sequenced in a study of regulatory T cells in long-lasting Graves disease. For TCR beta, libraries came from iRepertoire HTBI primers and Arm-PCR of CDR3 regions. TCRdb reanalysed the multiplex PCR reads using MiXCR and keeps one entry per CDR3 protein. The sample yields 350,000 to 400,000 distinct CDR3 sequences, roughly a sixth seen once. Documented time point: newly diagnosed GD, antithyroid drugs for less than 3 months. The TCR library was made from RNA that had been extracted from PBMCs in TRIzol. Sequencing was performed on peripheral blood mononuclear cells (PBMCs), taken at new diagnosis, from a patient treated with antithyroid drugs. All receptors come from a female donor with Graves disease.

This clonotype has ten or more counts. V and J are TRBV20-1 and TRBJ2-1; 8 bases agree with TRBD2. Germline V gene sequence: CDR1 DFQATT, CDR2 SNEGSKA (reference sequence). The trim removed 3 bases at V and 9 bases at J, leaving 10 bases unmatched. The CDR3 covers 14 residues. The CDR3 DNA reads as TGCAGTGCTAGGTTCGGGGGGGGTCTTGGTGAGCAGTTCTTC. It is translated as CSARFGGGLGEQFF.

This clonotype has at least ten counts. The chain is built from TRBV11-2 and TRBJ2-7; perhaps TRBD1 as D (5 bases). The CDR3 length is 15 residues. The germline V and J ends were trimmed by 2 bases and 0 bases, with 11 bases remaining between them. The germline V gene encodes CDR1 SGHAT and CDR2 FQNNGV. The CDR3 sequence is CASSLLGPFSYEQYF. CDR3 bases: TGTGCCAGCAGCTTACTGGGGCCCTTCTCCTACGAGCAGTACTTC.

Ten or more counts support this clonotype. This chain joins TRBV20-1 and TRBJ2-1; D ambiguous. The CDR3 runs to 14 residues. Per the germline V gene, CDR1 is DFQATT and CDR2 is SNEGSKA (reference sequence). V was pared by 6 bases and J by 6 bases, with 18 bases between. For the CDR3, the DNA is TGCAGTGCACTTACCGGGCCAGACCTCAATGAGCAGTTCTTC. The encoded protein is CSALTGPDLNEQFF.

In this sample, this clonotype turned up many times. The chain couples TRBV28 to TRBJ1-2; 9 bases are a match to TRBD1. CDR3 length: 16 residues. V lost 6 bases to trimming and J lost 3 bases; unmatched junction nucleotides: 11. Germline CDR1 reads MDHEN; CDR2 reads SYDVKM. CDR3 nucleotide sequence: TGTGCCAGCAGGCCGCCGGGACAGGGCTTAGACTATGGCTACACCTTC. Its translation is CASRPPGQGLDYGYTF.

This clonotype showed up many times. The genes are TRBV6-2 or TRBV6-3 and TRBJ1-2; D may be TRBD1 (5 bases). This CDR3 contains 16 residues. V was shortened by 8 bases and J by 3 bases, with 22 bases between the two germline ends. Germline V CDR1 and CDR2: MNHEY, SVGEGT. The CDR3 protein is CASLWGWDGKHYGYTF. In nucleotides, the CDR3 is TGTGCCAGCCTTTGGGGGTGGGACGGTAAACACTATGGCTACACCTTC.